This T cell receptor beta chain was observed in a study of blood T cell repertoires in COVID-19. The cohort comprised adults aged roughly 18 to 90 years residing in approximately 22 US areas. Cohorts were assigned according to the clinical history that participants reported. The assay was immunoSEQ multiplex PCR, and TCRdb's table has in-frame clones only and misses some. The sample contains a few hundred thousand clones, approximately 90% of which appear only once. V dropped 0 bases and J dropped 5 bases, with 8 bases sitting between them. The CDR3 has 14 residues. CDR1 and CDR2 from the germline V gene are MNHEY and SMNVEV (reference sequence).

The TCR comes from a woman in her forties who had recovered from COVID-19. This rearrangement joins TRBV27 to TRBJ2-1; D is undetermined. Source material: PBMCs or T cells enriched from blood (not recorded which). The CDR3 DNA sequence: TGTGCCAGCAGTTTATCCAGATCCAACAATGAGCAGTTCTTC. It is translated as CASSLSRSNNEQFF.